Sequencing of this T cell receptor beta chain was carried out in a study of human T cells and chemical hapten exposure. Study at large: The study lasted around 5 months, and patients were dosed weekly with diphenylcyclopropenone on the scalp throughout. General study findings and limits: Compared to controls, expanded TCRs made significantly more large clusters of similar CDR3s.

V lost 0 bases to trimming and J lost 0 bases, with 17 bases between them. The CDR3 consists of 18 residues. Germline V gene sequence: CDR1 SGHRS, CDR2 YFSETQ. Unique molecular identifiers were affixed to discrete cDNA molecules within the library. TCRdb independently ran MiXCR on the RACE reads; one entry per CDR3 protein. The sample shows tens of thousands of distinct CDR3 sequences, 10% to 13% of them seen only once. Comments on this clonotype: Antigen unknown.

The time point was: pre-sensitization, week 0. Treatment here: therapeutic diphenylcyclopropenone sensitization with weekly scalp DPC. Prior to each patch test being applied, blood was drawn. The rearrangement uses TRBV5-1 and TRBJ2-3; D perhaps matches TRBD1 (5 bases). This receptor was identified in a man aged 25-40 years with alopecia areata. Some clones in this sample may be carry-over from other donors' samples. Sequencing used whole blood, obtained in connection with sensitization to the hapten diphenylcyclopropenone (DPC). Written as DNA, the CDR3 is TGCGCCAGCAGCTTGGTAGGGGCAGGTGGTTCTAGCACAGATACGCAGTATTTT. It codes for CASSLVGAGGSSTDTQYF.